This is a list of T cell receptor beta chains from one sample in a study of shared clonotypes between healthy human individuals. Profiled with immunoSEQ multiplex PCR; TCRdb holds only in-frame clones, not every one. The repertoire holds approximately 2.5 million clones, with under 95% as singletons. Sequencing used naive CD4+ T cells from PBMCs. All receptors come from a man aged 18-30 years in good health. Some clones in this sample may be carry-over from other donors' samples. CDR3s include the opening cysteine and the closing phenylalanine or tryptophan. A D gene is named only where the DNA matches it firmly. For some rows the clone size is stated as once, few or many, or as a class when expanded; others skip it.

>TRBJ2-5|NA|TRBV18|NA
TGTGCCAGCTCCCTGACCTACAGGGATCAAGAGACCCAGTACTTC
CASSLTYRDQETQYF
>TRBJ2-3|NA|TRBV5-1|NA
TGCGCCAGCAGCTTGGGGCTCGGGAAAGGCGATACGCAGTATTTT
CASSLGLGKGDTQYF
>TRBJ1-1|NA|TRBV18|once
TGTGCCAGCTCACAACTCCAGGGGAACACTGAAGCTTTCTTT
CASSQLQGNTEAFF
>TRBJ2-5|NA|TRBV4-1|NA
TGCGCCAGCAGCCAAGGGTCCGGGGCCGTTCAAGAGACCCAGTACTTC
CASSQGSGAVQETQYF
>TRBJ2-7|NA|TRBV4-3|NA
TGCGCCAGCAGCCAAGTGGTTTTAGCAGAGTTATACGAGCAGTACTTC
CASSQVVLAELYEQYF
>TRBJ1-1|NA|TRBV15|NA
TGTGCCACCAGCAACCACAGGACCGGGCCATATGCTTTCTTT
CATSNHRTGPYAFF
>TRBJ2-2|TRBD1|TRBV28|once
TGTGCCAGCAGTTCCAGGGACAGCACCGGGGAGCTGTTTTTT
CASSSRDSTGELFF
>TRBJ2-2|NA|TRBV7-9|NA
TGTGCCAGCAGCCCAAAGGGATTTGAGACTCATAACACCGGGGAGCTGTTTTTT
CASSPKGFETHNTGELFF
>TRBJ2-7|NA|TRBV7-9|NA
TGTGCCAGCAGCTTGGCCCCCGCAGGGATCCTGGTCGACGAGCAGTACTTC
CASSLAPAGILVDEQYF
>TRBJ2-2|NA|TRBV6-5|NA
TGTGCCAGCAGTTCCTATCTGCTGGGCCTCACCGGGGAGCTGTTTTTT
CASSSYLLGLTGELFF
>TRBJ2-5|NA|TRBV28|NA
TGTGCCAGCAGCAGGGTGGGTCGTCAAGAGACCCAGTACTTC
CASSRVGRQETQYF
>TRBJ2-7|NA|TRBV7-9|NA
TGTGCCAGCAGCTTAGCGTCCAGCGTCAGAAGGGACGAGCAGTACTTC
CASSLASSVRRDEQYF
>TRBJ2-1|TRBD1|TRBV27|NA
TGTGCCAGTCACCCTCGGGACAGGGGGGTCAATGAGCAGTTCTTC
CASHPRDRGVNEQFF
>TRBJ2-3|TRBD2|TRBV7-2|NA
TGTGCCAGCAGCCCCCGGGTAGCGGGGGGAGATACGCAGTATTTT
CASSPRVAGGDTQYF
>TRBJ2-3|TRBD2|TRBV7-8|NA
TGTGCCAGCAGCCCGGGGACTAGCGGGAGAGAGGCCCTTGGACCAGATACGCAGTATTTT
CASSPGTSGREALGPDTQYF
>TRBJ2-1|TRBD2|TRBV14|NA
TGTGCCAGCAGCCAAGTAGCGGGAGGGGTTGAGCAGTTCTTC
CASSQVAGGVEQFF
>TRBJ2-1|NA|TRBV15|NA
TGTGCCACCAGCAGAGAATCTGGCAGATGGGATGAGCAGTTCTTC
CATSRESGRWDEQFF
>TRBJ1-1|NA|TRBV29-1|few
TGCAGCTTCGAGAGAGGAATGAACACTGAAGCTTTCTTT
CSFERGMNTEAFF
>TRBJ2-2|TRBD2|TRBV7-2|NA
TGTGCCAGCAGCTACGCGGGAGGGACCGGCGGGGAGCTGTTTTTT
CASSYAGGTGGELFF
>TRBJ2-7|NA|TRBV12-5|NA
TGTGCTAGTCGCCGCGTAGCGGAGAGCGCCTACGAGCAGTACTTC
CASRRVAESAYEQYF
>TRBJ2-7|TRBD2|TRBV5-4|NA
TGTGCCAGCAGCTCTCCTGGAGCGGGAGACTACGAGCAGTACTTC
CASSSPGAGDYEQYF
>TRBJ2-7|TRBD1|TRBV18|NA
TGTGCCAGCTCACCCCGGACAGGGTCGGCCTACGAGCAGTACTTC
CASSPRTGSAYEQYF
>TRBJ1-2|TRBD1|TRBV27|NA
TGTGCCAGCAGAAAGACAGGGGATAACTATGGCTACACCTTC
CASRKTGDNYGYTF
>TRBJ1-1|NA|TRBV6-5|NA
TGTGCCAGCAGTTATGGGACCATATGGACAGCTACTGAAGCTTTCTTT
CASSYGTIWTATEAFF
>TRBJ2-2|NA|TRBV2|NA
TGTGCCAGCAGGGACAGAGCCAACACCGGGGAGCTGTTTTTT
CASRDRANTGELFF
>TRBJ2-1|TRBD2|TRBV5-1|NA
TGCGCCAGCAGCTACATAGCGGGGGGAAGCTACAATGAGCAGTTCTTC
CASSYIAGGSYNEQFF
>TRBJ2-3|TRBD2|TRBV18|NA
TGTGCCAGCTCCCCGGGACTAGGTGGAGCAGATACGCAGTATTTT
CASSPGLGGADTQYF
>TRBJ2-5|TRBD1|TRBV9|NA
TGTGCCAGCAGCGGACAGGGGGTAGGAGAGACCCAGTACTTC
CASSGQGVGETQYF
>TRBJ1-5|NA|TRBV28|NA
TGTGCCAGCACCCGGCCCAGGGAGCCCCAGCATTTT
CASTRPREPQHF
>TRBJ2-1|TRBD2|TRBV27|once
TGTGCCAGCAGTTTATGGACTAGCGGTGCTCGGGAGCAGTTCTTC
CASSLWTSGAREQFF
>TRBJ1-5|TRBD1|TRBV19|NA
TGTGCCAGTACACAGGGGGGGTTACGGCATTTT
CASTQGGLRHF
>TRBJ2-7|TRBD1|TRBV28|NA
TGTGCCAGCACCACTCCGGGACAGGGTTTTTCCTACGAGCAGTACTTC
CASTTPGQGFSYEQYF
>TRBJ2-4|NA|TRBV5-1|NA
TGCGCCAGCAGCTTGAACCCCACCTCAGGGAAGTACTTC
CASSLNPTSGKYF
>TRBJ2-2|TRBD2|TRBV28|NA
TGTGCCAGCAGTCCGGGGGGTGCCACCGGGGAGCTGTTTTTT
CASSPGGATGELFF
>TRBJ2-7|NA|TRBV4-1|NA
TGCGCCAGCAGCCAAGATAGTCCCCGGGGGTCCGGTACCTACGAGCAGTACTTC
CASSQDSPRGSGTYEQYF
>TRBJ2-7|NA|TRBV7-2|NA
TGTGCCAGCAGCACCGGACAGCCCTACGAGCAGTACTTC
CASSTGQPYEQYF
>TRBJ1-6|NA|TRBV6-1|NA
TGTGCCAGCACCACCCACGGTTGGAGCCCCCCAACCGTCCACTTT
CASTTHGWSPPTVHF
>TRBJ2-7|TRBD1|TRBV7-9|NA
TGTGCCAGCAGCCTGACCCAGGGGGCGGCCTACGAGCAGTACTTC
CASSLTQGAAYEQYF
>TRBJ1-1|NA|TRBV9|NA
TGTGCCAGCAGCGTAGAAGCCAGACCCTCGAACACTGAAGCTTTCTTT
CASSVEARPSNTEAFF
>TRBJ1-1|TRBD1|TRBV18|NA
TGTGCCAGCTCAGCGGGACAGTCTGACACTGAAGCTTTCTTT
CASSAGQSDTEAFF
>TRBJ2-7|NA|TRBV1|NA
TGCACCAGCACCCCCCGGATGGTCAGGGCCCTTACCTACGAGCAGTACTTC
CTSTPRMVRALTYEQYF
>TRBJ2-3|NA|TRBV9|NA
TGTGCCAGCAGCGTAGGAGGAGGAGATACGCAGTATTTT
CASSVGGGDTQYF
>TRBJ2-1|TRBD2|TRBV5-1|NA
TGCGCCAGCAGCTTGTCCACTAGCGGGGCCAATGAGCAGTTCTTC
CASSLSTSGANEQFF
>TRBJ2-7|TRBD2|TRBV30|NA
TGTGCCTGGAGTGCTCGAGAGACTAGCGGGAGCTACGAGCAGTACTTC
CAWSARETSGSYEQYF
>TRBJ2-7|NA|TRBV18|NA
TGTGCCAGCTCGTCGGGACGGACGTCCTACGAGCAGTACTTC
CASSSGRTSYEQYF
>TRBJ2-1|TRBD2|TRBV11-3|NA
TGTGCCAGCAGCTTAGACCCTCCCTGGCGGGAGGGTGACAATGAGCAGTTCTTC
CASSLDPPWREGDNEQFF
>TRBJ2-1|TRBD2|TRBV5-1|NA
TGCGCCAGCAGATTGAGGACTAGCCGCTTAGATGAGCAGTTCTTC
CASRLRTSRLDEQFF
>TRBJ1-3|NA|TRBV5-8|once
TGTGCCAGCAGCTTGACTCTCGGTAGGGCCAGCTCTGGAAACACCATATATTTT
CASSLTLGRASSGNTIYF
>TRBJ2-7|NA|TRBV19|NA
TGTGCCAGTAGTATACTCCCGTCGGGTGAGGACGAGCAGTACTTC
CASSILPSGEDEQYF
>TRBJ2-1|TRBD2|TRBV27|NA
TGTGCCAGCAGTTATCCTAGCGGGAGTGGGAGCTCCTACAATGAGCAGTTCTTC
CASSYPSGSGSSYNEQFF
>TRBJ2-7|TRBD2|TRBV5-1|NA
TGCGCCAGCGGCCGCGGGGGGGCAGAGGGGTACGAGCAGTACTTC
CASGRGGAEGYEQYF
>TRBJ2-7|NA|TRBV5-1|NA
TGCGCCAGCAGGGCTACGAGCTCCTACGAGCAGTACTTC
CASRATSSYEQYF
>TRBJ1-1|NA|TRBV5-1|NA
TGCGCCAGCAGCACTGAGGGGTATAACACTGAAGCTTTCTTT
CASSTEGYNTEAFF